The entry below gives a single T cell receptor (beta chain) sequence along with its context. An input of about 0.45 to 1 ug of RNA was subjected to reverse transcription using random hexamers. TCRdb passed the immunoSEQ multiplex PCR reads through MiXCR, listing each CDR3 protein once. The sample lists about 190,000 distinct CDR3 sequences; 90% to 97% were seen once. The data derive from a study of CD8 T cells in Susac syndrome. The V gene's germline CDR1 is LNHDA and CDR2 SQIVND (reference sequence). CDR3 length: 12 residues. Trimming took 5 bases from V and 5 from J, leaving 9 bases between them. The source is a human donor with Susac syndrome. V and J are TRBV19 and TRBJ1-1; no clear D. Sequencing used CD4+ T cells from PBMCs. For the CDR3, the DNA is TGTGCCAGTAGTGACGTTCGGACTGAAGCTTTCTTT. Protein: CASSDVRTEAFF.